This record looks at one T cell receptor beta chain sequence and its context. This sample is part of a study of blood T cell repertoires in COVID-19. Background on the study: Acute and convalescent COVID-19 specimens originated in the United States, Italy and Spain. PBMCs, B-cell-depleted T cells, or T cells provided the cDNA or gDNA that made up the material.

The V gene end was trimmed by 5 bases and the J gene end by 1 base; junction bases not matched to a gene: 7. CDR1 and CDR2 from the germline V gene are MNHEY and SVGAGI. The CDR3 length is 15 residues. Libraries were prepared by immunoSEQ multiplex PCR; TCRdb keeps only in-frame clonotypes and omits some of them. The sample yields about 50,000 clones, 85% to 90% seen once. Sequencing input: peripheral blood. This sequence originates from a man aged 45-65 years with active COVID-19. The rearrangement links TRBV6-5 to TRBJ2-7; the match to TRBD1 covers 8 bases. The CDR3 here is CASSLTGQGSYEQYF. Here the CDR3 DNA reads TGTGCCAGCAGTCTCACCGGACAGGGTTCCTACGAGCAGTACTTC.